This TCR beta chain originates from a study of naive and memory T cell subsets. The junction had 8 bases not matched to a gene; V was cut back by 5 bases and J by 4 bases. CDR3 size: 15 residues. Germline V lookup: CDR1 MNHEY, CDR2 SMNVEV (reference sequence). A word on this clonotype: The antigen remains unidentified.

TCR cDNA received a 3' ligated oligonucleotide that carried a UMI. Whole blood, 2 to 2.5 ml, came from adult healthy volunteers. Unsorted total RNA, roughly 1 to 1000 ng, was DNase treated before reverse transcription. Ligated cDNA underwent four rounds of PCR with nested alpha and beta constant region primers and SP2. TCRdb used MiXCR to reprocess the 5' RACE reads, holding one entry per CDR3 protein. The repertoire holds tens of thousands of distinct CDR3 sequences, with 6.5% to 8.5% as singletons. Study observations and caveats: TCR transcript changes with activation or differentiation may affect this RNA method.

The receptor comes from a female donor in good health. The chain couples TRBV27 to TRBJ1-5; 7 nucleotides match TRBD1. This CDR3 reads CASSHNRGRNQPQHF. In DNA, the CDR3 is TGTGCCAGCAGTCACAACAGGGGACGTAATCAGCCCCAGCATTTT.